The source of this T cell receptor beta chain is a study of blood T cell repertoires in COVID-19. Trimming shortened V by 1 base and J by 5 bases, and 10 bases separated the two germline ends. Germline loops: CDR1 SGHKS, CDR2 YYEKEE (reference sequence). This CDR3 is 14 amino acids long. Sequenced by immunoSEQ multiplex PCR; TCRdb stores in-frame clones only, minus some. The table records 30,000 to 35,000 clones, about 88% of them present only once. This clonotype was sampled from a man at least 80 years old with acute or convalescent COVID-19. Sequenced material: peripheral blood. The rearrangement joins TRBV5-5 to TRBJ2-1; no firm D call. This chain's CDR3 is CASSLRSSDNEQFF. CDR3 DNA: TGTGCCAGCAGCTTGAGGTCCAGCGACAATGAGCAGTTCTTC.